Listed below are T cell receptor beta chains from one sample, sequenced in a study of regulatory T cells in long-lasting Graves disease. TCRdb re-analysed the multiplex PCR reads in MiXCR, keeping a single row per CDR3 protein. The sample has some 300,000 distinct CDR3 sequences; 22% are singletons. Sequencing used peripheral blood mononuclear cells (PBMCs), obtained when the disease was refractory, from a patient treated with antithyroid drugs. These receptors came from a female donor with Graves disease. The CDR3 runs from the conserved cysteine through the conserved F or W. Each record gives: V gene, J gene, CDR3 protein.

>TRBV6-1|TRBJ1-3
CASSEALPAAGNTIYF
>TRBV28|TRBJ2-2
CASSFPARGAGELFF
>TRBV29-1|TRBJ2-2
CSVGQGADTGELFF
>TRBV2|TRBJ2-5
CAKSGDQETQYF
>TRBV20-1|TRBJ2-2
CSAPYGPRRELFF
>TRBV20-1|TRBJ1-4
CSAPRGDEKLFF
>TRBV6-6|TRBJ1-3
CASSYSRERPPHTIYF
>TRBV20-1|TRBJ2-7
CSASLSAAGWEQYF
>TRBV4-2|TRBJ2-5
CASSQEALAGGRQETQYF
>TRBV19|TRBJ2-7
CASSPAGTGDYEQYF
>TRBV12-3/TRBV12-4|TRBJ2-2
CASSRPALAGGNTGELFF
>TRBV11-2|TRBJ2-6
CASLPFSGANVLTF
>TRBV11-3|-
CASSLMQGADEQFF
>TRBV11-2|TRBJ1-6
CASSLYGADSPLHF
>TRBV6-2/TRBV6-3|TRBJ2-7
CANRTGEWVYEQYF
>TRBV9|TRBJ2-5
CASNVLGGVQETQYF
>TRBV12-3/TRBV12-4|TRBJ1-2
CASSLASGQGLITF
>TRBV20-1|TRBJ1-5
CSATVAQGATGLYSNQPQHF